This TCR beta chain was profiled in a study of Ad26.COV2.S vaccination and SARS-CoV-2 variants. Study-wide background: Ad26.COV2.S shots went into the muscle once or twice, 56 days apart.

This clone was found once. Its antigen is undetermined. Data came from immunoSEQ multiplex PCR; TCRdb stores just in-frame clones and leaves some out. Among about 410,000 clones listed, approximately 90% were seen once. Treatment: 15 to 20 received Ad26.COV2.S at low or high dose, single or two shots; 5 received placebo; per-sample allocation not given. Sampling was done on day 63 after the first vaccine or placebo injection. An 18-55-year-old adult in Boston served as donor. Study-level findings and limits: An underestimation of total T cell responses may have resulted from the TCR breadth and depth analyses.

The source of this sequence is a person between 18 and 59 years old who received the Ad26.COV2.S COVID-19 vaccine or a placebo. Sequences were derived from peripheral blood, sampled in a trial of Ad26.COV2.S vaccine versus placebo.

The CDR3 sequence: CASSYQQGAEGYTF. The CDR3 nucleotides read TGTGCCAGCTCATATCAACAGGGGGCAGAAGGCTACACCTTC. This chain connects TRBV18 to TRBJ1-2; TRBD1 aligns across 9 bases. This CDR3 spans 14 amino acids. Germline lookup yields CDR1 KGHSH and CDR2 LQKENI. J gave up 8 bases and V 5 bases, and 9 bases lay outside the gene matches.